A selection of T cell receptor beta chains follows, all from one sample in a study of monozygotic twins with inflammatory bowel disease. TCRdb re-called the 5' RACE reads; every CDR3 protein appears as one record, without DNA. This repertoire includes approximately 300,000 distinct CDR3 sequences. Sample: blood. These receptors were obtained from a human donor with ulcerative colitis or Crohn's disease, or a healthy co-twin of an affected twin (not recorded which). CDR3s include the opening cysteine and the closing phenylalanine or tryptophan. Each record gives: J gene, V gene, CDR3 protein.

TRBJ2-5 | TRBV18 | CASSTQGPPQETQYF
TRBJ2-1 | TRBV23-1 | CASSQSKAVEQFF
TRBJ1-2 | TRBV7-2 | CASSLDLAGGDGYTF
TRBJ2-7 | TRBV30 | CAWSISYEQYF
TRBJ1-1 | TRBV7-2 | CASSFRETEAFF
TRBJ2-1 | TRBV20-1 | CSARRLGLNEQFF
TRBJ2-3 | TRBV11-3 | CASSPRQRGYTDTQYF
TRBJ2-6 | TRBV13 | CASVNRAGANVLTF
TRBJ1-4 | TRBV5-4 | CASTTRGGAEKLFF
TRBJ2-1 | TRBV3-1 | CASSRQYREQFF